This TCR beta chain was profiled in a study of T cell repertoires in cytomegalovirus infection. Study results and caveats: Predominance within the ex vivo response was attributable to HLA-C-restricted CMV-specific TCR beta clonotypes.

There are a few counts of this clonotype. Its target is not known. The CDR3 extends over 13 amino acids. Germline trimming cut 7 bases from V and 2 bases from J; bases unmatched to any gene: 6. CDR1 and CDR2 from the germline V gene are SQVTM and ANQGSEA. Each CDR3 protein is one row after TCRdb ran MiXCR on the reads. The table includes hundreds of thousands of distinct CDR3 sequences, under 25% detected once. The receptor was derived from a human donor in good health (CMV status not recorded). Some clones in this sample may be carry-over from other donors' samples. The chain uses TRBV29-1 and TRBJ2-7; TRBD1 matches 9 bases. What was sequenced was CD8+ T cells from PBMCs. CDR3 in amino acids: CSARTGEAYEQYF. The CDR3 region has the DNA TGCAGCGCTAGGACAGGGGAGGCCTACGAGCAGTACTTC.